The 10 T cell receptor beta chains below all came from one sample that was sequenced in a study of blood T cell repertoires in COVID-19. The table came from immunoSEQ multiplex PCR; TCRdb's copy has only in-frame clones and leaves some out. Of more than 65,000 clones listed, approximately 85% are singletons. The sequencing sample was made of peripheral blood. The receptors originated from a man older than 75 with acute or convalescent COVID-19.

Only one count was recorded for this clone. This sequence joins TRBV7-8 and TRBJ2-3; perhaps TRBD2 as D (5 bases). The CDR3 totals 16 residues. Germline-derived CDR1 and CDR2 are SGHVS and FQNEAQ. Trimming shortened V by 5 bases and J by 2 bases, and 17 bases separated the two germline ends. CDR3 nucleotides: TGTGCCAGCAGCCCTCGTGCGGGTGGGAACACAGATACGCAGTATTTT. Its translation: CASSPRAGGNTDTQYF.

The V gene is TRBV5-4, the J gene TRBJ2-3, with TRBD2 matching 12 bases. Trimming cost V 3 bases and J 3 bases; bases outside gene matches: 5. This CDR3 is built from 16 residues. Germline V CDR1 and CDR2: SGHNT, YYREEE (reference sequence). CDR3 coding DNA: TGTGCCAGCAGCTCCGGGACTAGCGGGCTTACAGATACGCAGTATTTT. Its protein product is CASSSGTSGLTDTQYF. Variable domain in full (rest from reference TRBV5-4 and TRBJ2-3): ETGVTQSPTHLIKTRGQQVTLRCSSQSGHNTVSWYQQALGQGPQFIFQYYREEENGRGNFPPRFSGLQFPNYSSELNVNALELDDSALYLCASSSGTSGLTDTQYFGPGTRLTVL.

The rearrangement uses TRBV28 and TRBJ1-4; 8 bases line up with TRBD1. The V gene end was trimmed by 3 bases and the J gene end by 5 bases; junction bases not matched to a gene: 11. CDR1 MDHEN and CDR2 SYDVKM come from the germline V gene. The CDR3 loop spans 17 amino acids. Written as DNA, the CDR3 is TGTGCCAGCAGTTTTGTGTTCGGACAGGGCAAGAATGAAAAACTGTTTTTT. It codes for CASSFVFGQGKNEKLFF.

The rearrangement uses TRBV5-1 and TRBJ2-5; 7 nucleotides line up with TRBD1. CDR1 SGHRS and CDR2 YFSETQ come from the germline V gene. The CDR3 runs to 15 residues. Trimming at V came to 4 bases and at J to 1 base, leaving 7 bases not matched to a gene. CDR3 region: CASSPTGALQETQYF. The DNA of the CDR3 is TGCGCCAGCAGCCCCACAGGGGCCCTCCAAGAGACCCAGTACTTC.

V and J are TRBV11-3 and TRBJ2-1, with TRBD2 identical over 7 bases. The CDR3 length is 15 residues. J lost 4 bases, V lost 3 bases, and 6 bases had no gene match. Germline V CDR1 and CDR2: SGHNT, YENEEA. CDR3: CASSFGGRIYNEQFF. The CDR3 nucleotides read TGTGCCAGCAGCTTTGGCGGGAGAATATACAATGAGCAGTTCTTC.

The chain has TRBV7-9 and TRBJ1-1; D is possibly TRBD1 (5 bases). Germline lookup yields CDR1 SEHNR and CDR2 FQNEAQ (reference sequence). V was clipped by 3 bases and J by 3 bases, with 11 bases between them. CDR3 size: 14 residues. CDR3 protein: CASSFGGKDTEAFF. The CDR3, as DNA: TGTGCCAGCAGCTTCGGGGGGAAGGACACTGAAGCTTTCTTT.

The chain links TRBV5-1 to TRBJ2-1, with TRBD2 matching over 9 bases. V lost 1 base and J lost 8; bases outside the gene matches: 7. This CDR3 spans 15 amino acids. Germline V CDR1 and CDR2: SGHRS, YFSETQ. CDR3 amino acids: CASSLLGGGEDEQFF. The CDR3 bases are TGCGCCAGCAGCTTGTTAGGCGGGGGGGAGGATGAGCAGTTCTTC.

In DNA, the CDR3 is TGTGCCAGCAGGCCCGGACAGAACTACGAGCAGTACTTC. As protein: CASRPGQNYEQYF. The chain couples TRBV6-5 to TRBJ2-7; a possible D gene is TRBD1 (6 bases). V lost 6 bases and J 3 bases, leaving 12 bases between the germline ends. Germline lookup yields CDR1 MNHEY and CDR2 SVGAGI. The CDR3 is 13 residues long.

This rearrangement joins TRBV18 to TRBJ1-1; 10 bases match TRBD1. V gave up 1 base and J gave up 1 base; unmatched junction bases: 9. The germline V gene encodes CDR1 KGHSH and CDR2 LQKENI. This CDR3 region has 18 residues. This CDR3 is CASSPRLDRGPGNTEAFF. The CDR3 coding sequence is TGTGCCAGCTCACCACGTCTTGACAGGGGGCCTGGGAACACTGAAGCTTTCTTT.

The J gene is TRBJ2-2, the V gene TRBV24-1; perhaps TRBD1 as D (6 bases). CDR1 KGHDR and CDR2 SFDVKD come from the germline V gene. Trimming left V 3 bases short and J 5 bases short, with 21 bases between. This CDR3 region has 18 residues. The DNA of the CDR3 is TGTGCCACCAGTGATGTGGTTTGGGGGACAACTAAAACCGGGGAGCTGTTTTTT. It specifies CATSDVVWGTTKTGELFF.